This TCR beta chain was captured in a study of cytomegalovirus exposure and HLA in healthy donors. PCR involved 60 Vbeta and 13 Jbeta primers. TCRdb's copy holds only in-frame clones and misses some; the assay was immunoSEQ multiplex PCR. This table lists 60,000 to 85,000 clones. Looked up from germline, CDR1 is KGHSH and CDR2 is LQKENI. Trimming at V came to 2 bases and at J to 6 bases, leaving 17 bases not matched to a gene. The CDR3 extends over 18 amino acids. Likely unrecorded immune exposures existed in these nominally healthy donors. General study points: It was reported that TCR beta sequences correctly inferred the HLA-A and HLA-B alleles for most subjects. Overall, approximately 150 TCR beta chains were annotated as cytomegalovirus-associated. Within an earlier analysis, most TCR beta V segments proved productive either about 87% or about 30% of the time.

In regard to this clone: The antigen is not known.

This clonotype originated in a middle-aged man in good health and CMV-seropositive. Sequences were obtained from PBMCs. The chain joins TRBV18 to TRBJ1-2; 8 bases match TRBD1. DNA of the CDR3: TGTGCCAGCTCACCAGGGACTTCTCGGACAGGGTGGCGAGATGGCTACACCTTC. Translating gives CASSPGTSRTGWRDGYTF.